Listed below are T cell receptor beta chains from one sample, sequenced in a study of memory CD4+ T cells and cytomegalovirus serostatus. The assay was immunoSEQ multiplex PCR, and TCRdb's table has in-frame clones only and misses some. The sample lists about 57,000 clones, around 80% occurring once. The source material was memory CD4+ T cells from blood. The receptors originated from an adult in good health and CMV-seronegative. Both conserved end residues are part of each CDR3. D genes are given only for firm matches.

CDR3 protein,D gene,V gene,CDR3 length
CASSLATGRGTDTQYF,.,TRBV7-6,16
CASSDRRPKDPRERGKQETQYF,.,TRBV6-4,22
CASSMNTGELFF,.,TRBV7-7,12
CASSLVRADTQYF,.,TRBV7-9,13
CASSMGQYGYTF,TRBD1,TRBV19,12
CASSLDHRSTGELFF,.,TRBV11-3,15
CASRERLAVTDTQYF,TRBD2,TRBV2,15
CASSPPSPKNTGELFF,.,TRBV18,16
CASSEGGLGQPQHF,.,TRBV5-1,14
CASSSGQAEKLFF,TRBD1,TRBV5-1,13
CASSLPRGMNTEAFF,.,TRBV5-5,15
CSVEGGRGTDTQYF,TRBD2,TRBV29-1,14
CASSFGRNTEAFF,.,TRBV5-1,13
CASSLKYSTGELFF,.,TRBV27,14
CSVGVAPTAITEAFF,.,TRBV29-1,15
CASSPTAGASEQFF,TRBD2,TRBV11-3,14
CASSTREFGNIQYF,.,TRBV6-5,14
CASSERGTLNSPLHF,.,TRBV6-1,15
CASNPGQGVYEQYF,TRBD1,TRBV2,14
CASKSGSTDTQYF,.,TRBV15,13
CASSAPNEQYF,.,TRBV28,11